This passage covers 28 T cell receptor beta chains from one sample sequenced in a study of Tregs in tolerant kidney transplant recipients. Data came from immunoSEQ multiplex PCR; TCRdb stores just in-frame clones and leaves some out. The repertoire table contains approximately 31,000 clones. This sample comprised CD8+ T cells from blood, obtained before the transplant. The receptors were gathered from a human donor who received a combined kidney and bone marrow transplant.

As to this clone: The read comes to an end 3 residues before the CDR3 does, leaving the germline J gene to fill in the end. The chain combines TRBV7-2 with TRBJ2-3; weak D call: TRBD2 (5 bases). This CDR3 has 16 amino acids. Germline lookup yields CDR1 SGHTA and CDR2 FQGNSA. Trimming cost V 0 bases and J 0 bases, with 10 bases left between them. This CDR3 reads CASSLALLGSTDTQYF. The DNA read from the CDR3 is TGTGCCAGCAGCTTAGCCCTACTAGGAAGCACAGATACG. The whole variable domain, remainder taken from reference TRBV7-2 and TRBJ2-3, is GAGVSQSPSNKVTEKGKDVELRCDPISGHTALYWYRQSLGQGLEFLIYFQGNSAPDKSGLPSDRFSAERTGGSVSTLTIQRTQQEDSAVYLCASSLALLGSTDTQYFGPGTRLTVL.

For this clone: Coverage ceases 3 residues before the CDR3 finishes, and the germline J gene fills in the end. This rearrangement joins TRBV7-9 to TRBJ1-1; a possible D gene is TRBD1 (6 bases). The V end was cut by 5 bases, the J end by 1 base, with 14 bases between. The CDR3 has 15 residues. The germline CDR1 and CDR2 sequences are SEHNR and FQNEAQ (reference sequence). Incomplete CDR3 DNA: TGTGCCAGCAGCCCAGCAGGGGCCAGGAACACTGAA. Translation: CASSPAGARNTE. The entire CDR3 reads CASSPAGARNTEAFF. The full variable domain, its missing parts supplied by reference TRBV7-9 and TRBJ1-1, is DTGVSQNPRHKITKRGQNVTFRCDPISEHNRLYWYRQTLGQGPEFLTYFQNEAQLEKSRLLSDRFSAERPKGSFSTLEIQRTEQGDSAMYLCASSPAGARNTEAFFGQGTRLTVV.

Details on this clone: The read ends 3 residues before the CDR3 terminus; that terminus is restored from the germline J gene. This chain connects TRBV7-2 to TRBJ2-7; D is undetermined. This CDR3 contains 13 residues. V gave up 4 bases and J gave up 5 bases, with 12 bases separating them. Germline loops: CDR1 SGHTA, CDR2 FQGNSA. CDR3: CASSSGSTHEQYF. The part of the CDR3 DNA that was read is TGTGCCAGCAGCTCCGGGTCCACCCACGAG.

On this clone itself: The DNA ends 3 residues before the CDR3 does, and the rest of the CDR3 is filled in from the germline J gene. The V call is TRBV5-1, the J call TRBJ2-1; D gene uncertain. V dropped 0 bases and J dropped 3 bases, with 13 bases sitting between them. The CDR3 spans 16 residues. CDR1 and CDR2 (germline): SGHRS, YFSETQ. CDR3 sequence reads: CASSLEVETFYNEQFF. Incomplete CDR3 DNA: TGCGCCAGCAGCTTGGAGGTCGAGACTTTCTACAATGAG.

Notes on this clone: With the read ending 3 residues before the CDR3 end, the germline J gene is used to fill in that end. The chain links TRBV7-9 to TRBJ1-1, with 9 bases matching TRBD1. V lost 5 bases and J lost 5; bases outside the gene matches: 6. Looked up from germline, CDR1 is SEHNR and CDR2 is FQNEAQ (reference sequence). CDR3 length: 14 amino acids. The sequenced CDR3 bases are TGTGCCAGCAGCCCAACGGACAGGGGAACTGAA. This gives the protein CASSPTDRGTE. Given in full, the CDR3 is CASSPTDRGTEAFF.

A note on this clone: The junction and the germline gene differ at one end; a read error may be behind it. Read data end 3 residues before the CDR3 end; the end is taken from the germline J gene. The genes are TRBV5-6 and TRBJ1-1; weak D call: TRBD1 (5 bases). Germline values: CDR1 SGHDT, CDR2 YYEEEE. The CDR3 totals 14 residues. The CDR3 sequence: CVSSEGWGGTEAFF. CDR3 bases read: TGTGTCAGCAGCGAGGGGTGGGGGGGGACTGAA.

Of note for this clone: The observed sequence ends 3 residues before the CDR3 terminus, with the missing tail filled in from the germline J gene. The V gene is TRBV6-2 or TRBV6-3, the J gene TRBJ1-1, with a weak D call TRBD1 (6 bases). The CDR3 runs 11 residues. Germline CDR1 reads MNHEY; CDR2 reads SVGEGT. V was shortened by 11 bases and J by 6 bases, with 13 bases between the two germline ends. CDR3 in amino acids: CASGGWAEAFF. The part of the CDR3 DNA that was read is TGTGCCTCGGGGGGCTGGGCTGAA.

Concerning this clone: The read terminates 3 residues before the CDR3 end, so the remaining end is supplied by the germline J gene. V and J are TRBV7-2 and TRBJ2-5; 9 nucleotides line up with TRBD1. This CDR3 has 16 amino acids. J was trimmed by 3 bases and V by 0 bases; bases with no gene match: 5. The V gene's germline CDR1 is SGHTA and CDR2 FQGNSA. CDR3 DNA (partial): TGTGCCAGCAGCTTAGCCGGGGACAGGGAAAAAGAGACC. Translation: CASSLAGDREKET. In full, the CDR3 is CASSLAGDREKETQYF.

Turning to this clone: The read falls 3 residues short of the CDR3 end, and the missing part is taken from the germline J gene. V is TRBV7-2 and J is TRBJ2-2, with a weak D call TRBD1 (6 bases). The CDR3 has 18 residues. Germline lookup yields CDR1 SGHTA and CDR2 FQGNSA. Trimming took 0 bases from V and 0 from J, leaving 14 bases between them. Partial CDR3 DNA: TGTGCCAGCAGCTTAGCCCGGGGCAGGGGATCGAACACCGGGGAG. Translation: CASSLARGRGSNTGE. The CDR3 in full is CASSLARGRGSNTGELFF.

Comments on this clone: The read ends 3 residues shy of where the CDR3 ends; the end is completed using the germline J gene. The V gene is TRBV7-2, the J gene TRBJ2-7, with 8 bases matching TRBD1. Per germline, CDR1 SGHTA and CDR2 FQGNSA. CDR3 length equals 14 residues. Trimming at V came to 3 bases and at J to 2 bases, leaving 3 bases not matched to a gene. The chain's CDR3 is CASSFGTGTYEQYF. The part of the CDR3 DNA that was read is TGTGCCAGCAGCTTTGGGACAGGTACCTACGAG.

With regard to this clone: The DNA ends 3 residues before the CDR3 does, and the rest of the CDR3 is filled in from the germline J gene. The chain couples TRBV6-2 or TRBV6-3 to TRBJ2-1, with 12 bases identical to TRBD2. The CDR3 spans 15 residues. The germline V gene has CDR1 MNHEY and CDR2 SVGEGT. V shed 6 bases, J shed 3 bases, and the junction held 3 bases outside the gene matches. The covered CDR3 bases are TGTGCCAGCAGCCTACTAGCGGGAGGCTACAATGAG. This translates into CASSLLAGGYNE. The whole CDR3 region reads CASSLLAGGYNEQFF.

Of note for this clone: The CDR3 is cut off 3 residues early in the read; its end comes from the germline J gene. This chain links TRBV7-9 with TRBJ2-1, with 7 bases that match TRBD1. The J segment lost 1 base and the V segment lost 4 bases, leaving 4 bases of the junction unmatched. The CDR3 length is 15 residues. CDR1 and CDR2 (germline): SEHNR, FQNEAQ (reference sequence). CDR3 protein: CASSYLDRSYNEQFF. CDR3 DNA (partial): TGTGCCAGCAGCTACCTGGACAGGTCCTACAATGAG.

With respect to this clone: The sequence runs out 3 residues before the end of the CDR3; the remainder is reconstructed from the germline J gene. The chain is built from TRBV19 and TRBJ1-1; D possibly corresponds to TRBD1 (5 bases). This CDR3 region has 14 residues. Germline V gives CDR1 LNHDA, CDR2 SQIVND (reference sequence). The ends were cut back, 5 bases at V and 1 base at J, with 11 bases in the middle. CDR3 in amino acids: CASSWRGPNTEAFF. The covered CDR3 bases are TGTGCCAGTAGTTGGAGGGGCCCGAACACTGAA.

Of note for this clone: The read is 3 residues too short to cover the CDR3 end, so that end is filled in from the germline J gene. The chain recombines TRBV6-2 or TRBV6-3 with TRBJ1-5; D perhaps matches TRBD1 (6 bases). V gave up 5 bases and J gave up 8 bases, with 19 bases separating them. This CDR3 contains 15 residues. Germline values: CDR1 MNHEY, CDR2 SVGEGT. The CDR3: CASSNLRPEGEPQHF. CDR3 bases read: TGTGCCAGCAGTAACCTTCGTCCAGAGGGGGAGCCC.

Of note for this clone: The read finishes 3 residues shy of the CDR3 end, and the germline J gene is used to complete it. J is TRBJ1-1 and V is TRBV7-9; D is undetermined. CDR1 and CDR2 (germline): SEHNR, FQNEAQ (reference sequence). The CDR3 is 13 residues long. V shed 3 bases and J shed 5 bases, with 10 bases lying between them. CDR3: CASSFPSGTEAFF. CDR3 DNA (partial): TGTGCCAGCAGCTTTCCTTCGGGGACTGAA.

Concerning this clone: The missing CDR3 end, 3 residues past where the read stops, is filled in from the germline J gene. This rearrangement joins TRBV13 to TRBJ2-7; 8 bases match TRBD2. There are 14 residues in the CDR3. Germline-derived CDR1 and CDR2 are PRHDT and FYEKMQ (reference sequence). The trim removed 5 bases at V and 3 bases at J, leaving 6 bases unmatched. The CDR3 spells CASSPLAGHYEQYF. CDR3 bases read: TGTGCCAGCAGCCCCTTAGCGGGACACTACGAG.

About this clone itself: Read data end 3 residues before the CDR3 end; the end is taken from the germline J gene. The rearrangement joins TRBV18 to TRBJ1-5; 10 nucleotides line up with TRBD1. The CDR3 runs to 16 residues. Looked up from germline, CDR1 is KGHSH and CDR2 is LQKENI. Trimming at V came to 4 bases and at J to 3 bases, leaving 6 bases not matched to a gene. CDR3 DNA (partial): TGTGCCAGCTCACGCCTGGGACAGGGGTACAATCAGCCC. It encodes CASSRLGQGYNQP. The full CDR3 is CASSRLGQGYNQPQHF.

Notes on this clone: Read data end 3 residues before the CDR3 end; the end is taken from the germline J gene. The gene calls are TRBV18 and TRBJ2-7, with D possibly TRBD1 on 7 matching bases. The CDR3 extends over 16 amino acids. CDR1 and CDR2 from the germline V gene are KGHSH and LQKENI. Deletions cut 4 bases from V and 1 base from J, with 17 bases between. The CDR3 DNA, read in part, is TGTGCCAGCTCACACCAGGGGGGCGGCGGGTCCTACGAG. Its protein is CASSHQGGGGSYE. From start to end, the CDR3 is CASSHQGGGGSYEQYF.

On this clone itself: The missing CDR3 end, 3 residues past where the read stops, is filled in from the germline J gene. The chain links TRBV7-9 to TRBJ2-7; no reliable D call. The CDR3 loop spans 13 amino acids. Trimming left V 0 bases short and J 4 bases short, with 7 bases between. Per germline, CDR1 SEHNR and CDR2 FQNEAQ (reference sequence). The CDR3 sequence is CASSLAQTYEQYF. CDR3 DNA (partial): TGTGCCAGCAGCTTAGCCCAAACATACGAG.

About this clone: The read halts 3 residues ahead of the CDR3 end, with the missing end drawn from the germline J gene. The V and J genes are TRBV30 and TRBJ2-5, with 9 bases identical to TRBD1. V was clipped by 5 bases and J by 2 bases; unmatched bases: 9. CDR3 length: 15 amino acids. Germline V gene data show CDR1 as GTSNPN and CDR2 as SVGIG (reference sequence). Incomplete CDR3 DNA: TGTGCCTGGGATGTCCGGGACAGGGCACAAGAGACC. Protein product: CAWDVRDRAQET. The whole CDR3 protein reads CAWDVRDRAQETQYF.

Remarks on this clone: The CDR3 end falls 3 residues outside the read, so it is completed with the germline J gene. The rearrangement uses TRBV7-9 and TRBJ1-1; D may be TRBD1 (5 bases). The CDR3 is 15 residues long. Germline loops: CDR1 SEHNR, CDR2 FQNEAQ (reference sequence). V gave up 3 bases and J gave up 0 bases, with 11 bases separating them. The sequenced part of the CDR3 DNA is TGTGCCAGCAGCTTCGAACAGGATCTGAACACTGAA. Its translation is CASSFEQDLNTE. The full CDR3 reads CASSFEQDLNTEAFF.

In regard to this clone: The read gets to within 3 residues of the CDR3 end, and the germline J gene fills in the rest. The chain couples TRBV18 to TRBJ1-1, with TRBD1 matching 12 bases. In germline, CDR1 is KGHSH, CDR2 LQKENI. The trim removed 6 bases at V and 7 bases at J, leaving 12 bases unmatched. This CDR3 contains 16 residues. The CDR3 bases that were read are TGTGCCAGCTCGGAACCGGGACAGGGGGCTGCCGATGAA. As protein: CASSEPGQGAADE. The full CDR3 is CASSEPGQGAADEAFF.

About this clone: The CDR3 is cut off 3 residues early in the read; its end comes from the germline J gene. The rearrangement joins TRBV7-6 to TRBJ2-7, with 9 bases matching TRBD2. Germline loops: CDR1 SGHVS, CDR2 FNYEAQ. The CDR3 spans 16 residues. V shed 5 bases and J 1 base; nucleotides not matched to a gene: 9. The sequenced part of the CDR3 DNA is TGTGCCAGCAGCCCCTGGACTAGCGATATGTCCTACGAG. Its protein is CASSPWTSDMSYE. The whole CDR3 is CASSPWTSDMSYEQYF.

About this clone: The DNA ends 3 residues before the CDR3 does, and the rest of the CDR3 is filled in from the germline J gene. J is TRBJ1-1 and V is TRBV5-1; no firm D call. Between the trimmed V and J ends, which lost 3 bases and 4 bases, there was a span of 10 bases. The CDR3 contains 13 residues. Germline-derived CDR1 and CDR2 are SGHRS and YFSETQ. Incomplete CDR3 DNA: TGCGCCAGCAGCTCGATCGGGGTCACTGAA. This sequence encodes CASSSIGVTE. The whole CDR3 sequence reads CASSSIGVTEAFF.

In regard to this clone: With the read ending 3 residues before the CDR3 end, the germline J gene is used to fill in that end. The V and J genes are TRBV7-9 and TRBJ2-5; TRBD1 is a possible D gene (5 bases). The CDR3 length is 12 residues. Germline values: CDR1 SEHNR, CDR2 FQNEAQ (reference sequence). Between the trimmed V and J ends, which lost 4 bases and 5 bases, there was a span of 8 bases. CDR3 DNA (partial): TGTGCCAGCAGCTCACAGGCGGAGACC. This sequence encodes CASSSQAET. The CDR3 in its entirety is CASSSQAETQYF.

Remarks on this clone: Sequencing ends 3 residues short of the CDR3 end; the germline J gene provides the rest. J is TRBJ2-7 and V is TRBV2, with 7 positions matching TRBD1. The V gene's germline CDR1 is SNHLY and CDR2 FYNNEI. The V and J ends lost 8 bases and 3 bases, in that order; junction bases with no gene match: 10. The CDR3 extends over 14 amino acids. The DNA read from the CDR3 is TGTGCCAGCCTAGACAGGGATGGGGGCTACGAG. Amino acids: CASLDRDGGYE. The complete CDR3 reads CASLDRDGGYEQYF.

Comments on this clone: The read ends 3 residues shy of where the CDR3 ends; the end is completed using the germline J gene. This sample includes further DNA sequences coding for the same CDR3. V and J are TRBV7-9 and TRBJ2-1; weak D call: TRBD2 (5 bases). This CDR3 is 15 amino acids long. CDR1 is SEHNR, CDR2 FQNEAQ, per germline (reference sequence). Deletions cut 7 bases from V and 0 bases from J, with 13 bases between. This CDR3 reads CASTPTGSSYNEQFF. CDR3 DNA (partial): TGTGCCAGCACCCCTACGGGGAGCTCCTACAATGAG.

Worth noting for this clone: The read halts 3 residues ahead of the CDR3 end, with the missing end drawn from the germline J gene. The J gene is TRBJ2-5, the V gene TRBV19; a possible D gene is TRBD2 (6 bases). Trimming took off 6 bases at V and 0 bases at J, with 17 bases between the two ends. The CDR3 runs to 16 residues. Germline CDR1 LNHDA, CDR2 SQIVND (reference sequence). CDR3 amino acids: CASSQRGMGYQETQYF. The sequenced part of the CDR3 DNA is TGTGCCAGTAGCCAACGGGGGATGGGGTACCAAGAGACC.